The rows below give T cell receptor beta chains drawn from one sample of a study of T cell changes during pregnancy in multiple sclerosis. TCRdb's table, derived via immunoSEQ multiplex PCR, lists solely in-frame clones and lacks some. Altogether about 42,000 clones are present, 84% being singletons, with the ten largest covering 0.55% to 0.75%. The sequenced sample was CD4+ T cells from peripheral blood mononuclear cells, obtained before pregnancy. These receptors were obtained from a female donor with multiple sclerosis, enrolled in a pregnancy study. CDR3s include the opening cysteine and the closing phenylalanine or tryptophan. D genes are given only for firm matches. Clone size is given for some rows only: seen once, a few or many times, or a class if the clone is expanded.

v_call	d_call	clone_size	j_call	cdr3_nt	cdr3_aa
TRBV6-5	-	-	TRBJ1-1	TGTGCCAGCACCCCAGGGGAGTTGAACACTGAAGCTTTCTTT	CASTPGELNTEAFF
TRBV4-2	TRBD1	-	TRBJ1-5	TGTGCCAGCAGCCATGGGGACAGGGAACGCCAGCCCCAGCATTTT	CASSHGDRERQPQHF
TRBV2	TRBD1	-	TRBJ1-2	TGTGCCAGCAGTCCGAGTTACTTACAGGGGGTGAACTATGGCTACACCTTC	CASSPSYLQGVNYGYTF
TRBV5-1	-	-	TRBJ2-5	TGCGCCAGCAGCTTGCAGGACCAAGAGACCCAGTACTTC	CASSLQDQETQYF
TRBV7-2	TRBD2	few	TRBJ2-1	TGTGCCAGCAGCTTAGAGCCTAGCGGGGGGGCCCGGGAGCAGTTCTTC	CASSLEPSGGAREQFF
TRBV5-5	-	-	TRBJ1-3	TGTGCCAGCAGCTTGGAGTACTCGTCTGGAAACACCATATATTTT	CASSLEYSSGNTIYF
TRBV21-1	-	-	TRBJ1-1	TGTGCCAGCAGCGCGAACTACAGGGGGAGGACTGAAGCTTTCTTT	CASSANYRGRTEAFF
TRBV6-5	TRBD1	-	TRBJ2-7	TGTGCCAGCAGTTGGGGACAGTACGAGCAGTACTTC	CASSWGQYEQYF
TRBV7-9	-	-	TRBJ2-2	TGTGCCAGCAGCTCCCGGACAGCCCAGTCGGACACCGGGGAGCTGTTTTTT	CASSSRTAQSDTGELFF
TRBV7-3	TRBD2	once	TRBJ2-1	TGTGCCAGCAGCTCTCCGGGACTAGCGGTTAATGAGCAGTTCTTC	CASSSPGLAVNEQFF
TRBV18	TRBD1	-	TRBJ2-7	TGTGCCAGCTCACCACCTTTACCGGGACAGGGCCCGAGCTCCTACGAGCAGTACTTC	CASSPPLPGQGPSSYEQYF
TRBV10-2	-	-	TRBJ2-7	TGCGCCAGCAGTGAGCCAGTAACCTACGAGCAGTACTTC	CASSEPVTYEQYF
TRBV30	TRBD2	-	TRBJ2-3	TGTGCCTGGAGTGTACTGGGAGCGGGAGGTTCCTTACGCACAGATACGCAGTATTTT	CAWSVLGAGGSLRTDTQYF
TRBV4-3	-	-	TRBJ1-4	TGCGCCAGCAGCCAAGGCGCCCCAAGAGGGGGTGGAGAAAAACTGTTTTTT	CASSQGAPRGGGEKLFF
TRBV11-3	TRBD2	-	TRBJ2-7	TGTGCCAGCAGCGTACGGGGGGGCCTAGGCGAGCAGTACTTC	CASSVRGGLGEQYF
TRBV18	-	-	TRBJ1-2	TGTGCCAGCTCACCTCGGGACTTAGGTGGCTACACCTTC	CASSPRDLGGYTF
TRBV14	-	few	TRBJ2-1	TGTGCCAGCAGCCAAGAGGACATAGATGAGCAGTTCTTC	CASSQEDIDEQFF
TRBV25-1	-	-	TRBJ2-1	TGTGCCAGCAGTGAATGGAGGGAAACGTCCTACAATGAGCAGTTCTTC	CASSEWRETSYNEQFF
TRBV2	-	few	TRBJ2-5	TGTGCCAGCAGTGGTCAGCGCCAAGAGACCCAGTACTTC	CASSGQRQETQYF
TRBV25-1	-	-	TRBJ1-4	TGTGCCAGCAGTGACAGGGAACGGAGTGAAAAACTGTTTTTT	CASSDRERSEKLFF
TRBV5-1	-	-	TRBJ1-1	TGCGCCAGCAGCTTGGAACGCGGACAAGTCCCTGAAGCTTTCTTT	CASSLERGQVPEAFF
TRBV2	-	few	TRBJ2-6	TGTGCCAGCAGTTTCGAGTCTGGGGCCAACGTCCTGACTTTC	CASSFESGANVLTF
TRBV29-1	-	-	TRBJ2-5	TGCAGCGTTGACAGGGGTAGAGAGACCCAGTACTTC	CSVDRGRETQYF
TRBV6-1	-	-	TRBJ1-3	TGTGCCAGCAGTGAACAGGGGTCTTTCTCTGGAAACACCATATATTTT	CASSEQGSFSGNTIYF
TRBV5-5	-	-	TRBJ1-5	TGTGCCAGCAGCTACCTGGGGGGGAATAGCAATCAGCCCCAGCATTTT	CASSYLGGNSNQPQHF
TRBV6-5	-	-	TRBJ1-5	TGTGCCAGCAGTAGACAGGTCGGTCAGCCCCAGCATTTT	CASSRQVGQPQHF
TRBV5-1	TRBD1	few	TRBJ2-1	TGCGCCAGCAGCCGATACCAGACAGGGGAAGGACGCAATGAGCAGTTCTTC	CASSRYQTGEGRNEQFF
TRBV14	TRBD1	-	TRBJ1-2	TGTGCCAGCAGCCACCTGACAGGGCCTTATGACTATGGCTACACCTTC	CASSHLTGPYDYGYTF
TRBV7-6	-	-	TRBJ1-3	TGTGCCAGCAGCTTAGCGACCCGGGACAGAAACACCATATATTTT	CASSLATRDRNTIYF
TRBV19	TRBD1	-	TRBJ1-2	TGTGCCAGTAGTATTCCCGACAGGGGTCGGAGCTATGGCTACACCTTC	CASSIPDRGRSYGYTF
TRBV29-1	-	-	TRBJ1-1	TGCAGCGCTGACAGGCCCGAGAACACTGAAGCTTTCTTT	CSADRPENTEAFF
TRBV19	-	-	TRBJ1-5	TGTGCCAGTAGTTCGACAGTTAATCAGCCCCAGCATTTT	CASSSTVNQPQHF
TRBV4-2	-	-	TRBJ1-5	TGTGCCAGCAGCCAAGGGAGTAGCAATCAGCCCCAGCATTTT	CASSQGSSNQPQHF
TRBV5-1	TRBD1	-	TRBJ1-3	TGCGCCAGCAGCCCTGGACAGGGAGGAAACACCATATATTTT	CASSPGQGGNTIYF
TRBV11-1	-	-	TRBJ2-3	TGTGCCAGCAGCGTCCGCGGAGATACGCAGTATTTT	CASSVRGDTQYF
TRBV4-2	TRBD1	-	TRBJ2-5	TGTGCCAGCAGCCAAGCGAGGGGGCGCGCTGAGACCCAGTACTTC	CASSQARGRAETQYF
TRBV5-1	-	few	TRBJ2-2	TGCGCCAGCAGCTTCCGACTAACCACCGGGGAGCTGTTTTTT	CASSFRLTTGELFF